The clone carrying this T cell receptor (beta chain) was seen a handful of times. Its antigen is unknown. TCRdb's table, derived via immunoSEQ multiplex PCR, lists solely in-frame clones and lacks some. Among about 59,000 clones listed, roughly 78% were seen once. These data originate in a study of vaccination effects on CD4 cells after COVID-19. On the study more broadly: Following the second dose by a median of 72 days, the post-vaccine samples were obtained. Points from the study as a whole: Vaccine-induced clones in healthy vaccinees cross-reacted with common cold coronaviruses in only 1 of 255 cases.

The CDR3 is made up of 14 amino acids. The J segment lost 7 bases and the V segment lost 6 bases, leaving 7 bases of the junction unmatched. The germline V gene has CDR1 MNHEY and CDR2 SVGAGI. Antigen-specific CD4+ T cells were first expanded with viral peptide pools by the ViraFEST assay and only then sequenced. Subsequent to roughly 9 days of culture, CD4+ T cells were isolated. Two-dose vaccination with either BNT162b2 or mRNA-1273 was given to the participants. The researchers cultured approximately 2 million PBMC per well with 9.5 to 10 IU/ml IL-2 and roughly 9.1 ug/ml peptides. IL-2 medium was substituted for half the medium on days 3 and 7.

The rearrangement joins TRBV6-5 to TRBJ2-2; 8 positions match TRBD1. The source is a human donor who received a COVID-19 vaccine. Material: CD4+ T cells from PBMCs cultured with HCoV-OC43 spike peptides, obtained after COVID-19 vaccination. Documented subset: HCoV-OC43 spike overlapping peptide pool stimulation. The CDR3 DNA follows: TGTGCCAGCAGAAAGGACAGGGAGATCGGGGAGCTGTTTTTT. It codes for CASRKDREIGELFF.